This T cell receptor beta chain was captured by sequencing in a study of T cell responses to AZD1222 COVID-19 vaccine. Study-wide findings and caveats: It should be noted that donors were predominantly white British and more often female, and clonal diversity was possibly underestimated. In the spike-specific TCR repertoire, nearly half reportedly target unmutated variant regions.

Points on this clone: Its antigen is undetermined.

Trimming took 6 bases from V and 6 from J, leaving 17 bases between them. Germline V gives CDR1 SNHLY, CDR2 FYNNEI. The CDR3 has 15 amino acids. Clones were sequenced by immunoSEQ multiplex PCR, and TCRdb holds only the in-frame ones, with some missing. The repertoire consists of about 180,000 clones, with roughly nine tenths occurring once and the leading ten covering 2.6%. This chain links TRBV2 with TRBJ1-4; tentatively, D is TRBD1 (6 bases). The specimen comprised peripheral blood, sampled on day 0 of AZD1222 vaccination. This sequence originates from an adult in good health. As DNA, the CDR3 is TGTGCCAGCAGCGCGGAGGGGGGCGGTGATGAAAAACTGTTTTTT. Its translation: CASSAEGGGDEKLFF.